The 28 T cell receptor beta chains below were found in one sample sequenced in a study of pediatric ulcerative colitis. One to two pinch biopsies were taken from the rectum during colonoscopy. Produced via immunoSEQ multiplex PCR; TCRdb's table is partial and in-frame only. The table includes approximately 15,000 clones, roughly 70% detected once. Sequencing input: gut tissue. These TCRs come from a girl aged 10 to 17 with moderate ulcerative colitis.

The V call is TRBV11-1, the J call TRBJ2-3, with TRBD1 identical over 8 bases. V was pared by 5 bases and J by 1 base, with 2 bases of the junction left unmatched. This CDR3 has 14 amino acids. Germline-derived CDR1 and CDR2 are SGHAT and FQDESV (reference sequence). The CDR3 DNA sequence: TGTGCCAGCAGCCCGGGACAGGGCACAGATACGCAGTATTTT. As protein: CASSPGQGTDTQYF. The full variable domain, completed using reference TRBV11-1 and TRBJ2-3, is EAEVAQSPRYKITEKSQAVAFWCDPISGHATLYWYRQILGQGPELLVQFQDESVVDDSQLPKDRFSAERLKGVDSTLKIQPAELGDSAMYLCASSPGQGTDTQYFGPGTRLTVL.

V is TRBV7-3 and J is TRBJ2-2; the match to TRBD2 covers 8 bases. The CDR3 sequence is 16 residues long. The germline V gene encodes CDR1 SGHTA and CDR2 FQGTGA. The V segment lost 4 bases and the J segment 5 bases; nucleotides outside the gene matches: 9. This chain's CDR3 is CASSSLGGASTGELFF. Here the CDR3 DNA reads TGTGCCAGCAGCTCCCTCGGGGGGGCCAGTACCGGGGAGCTGTTTTTT.

This clone came up once. V and J are TRBV4-1 and TRBJ1-1; the D is unclear. Germline values: CDR1 MGHRA, CDR2 YSYEKL. This CDR3 spans 14 amino acids. V lost 4 bases and J 6 bases, leaving 15 bases between the germline ends. The CDR3 nucleotides are TGCGCCAGCAGCCTTACTCAGATAACACCTGAAGCTTTCTTT. It specifies CASSLTQITPEAFF.

V gene TRBV28 combines with J gene TRBJ1-4, with D unresolved. V lost 8 bases to trimming and J lost 7 bases, with 8 bases between them. Germline CDR1 and CDR2: MDHEN and SYDVKM. The CDR3 covers 11 residues. The CDR3 reads CASLSGEKLFF. Written as DNA, the CDR3 is TGTGCCAGCCTGTCGGGTGAAAAACTGTTTTTT. Looking up the rest from reference TRBV28 and TRBJ1-4 gives the full variable domain: DVKVTQSSRYLVKRTGEKVFLECVQDMDHENMFWYRQDPGLGLRLIYFSYDVKMKEKGDIPEGYSVSREKKERFSLILESASTNQTSMYLCASLSGEKLFFGSGTQLSVL.

The chain has TRBV2 and TRBJ1-1; D ambiguous. Germline V lookup: CDR1 SNHLY, CDR2 FYNNEI. Trimming removed 6 bases at V and 2 bases at J, with 7 bases between. The CDR3 spans 12 residues. The CDR3 sequence is CASRYSNTEAFF. DNA of the CDR3: TGTGCCAGCAGGTACAGCAACACTGAAGCTTTCTTT. Full variable domain (outside the CDR3, taken from reference TRBV2 and TRBJ1-1): EPEVTQTPSHQVTQMGQEVILRCVPISNHLYFYWYRQILGQKVEFLVSFYNNEISEKSEIFDDQFSVERPDGSNFTLKIRSTKLEDSAMYFCASRYSNTEAFFGQGTRLTVV.

The J gene is TRBJ1-1, the V gene TRBV9; D ambiguous. With 3 bases removed from V and 0 bases from J, the gap between germline ends came to 9 bases. Germline V gene lookup returns CDR1 SGDLS and CDR2 YYNGEE. CDR3 length equals 14 residues. CDR3 coding DNA: TGTGCCAGCAGCGGAAGCGGGGTGAACACTGAAGCTTTCTTT. This sequence encodes CASSGSGVNTEAFF.

V gene TRBV28 combines with J gene TRBJ1-2; D is unclear. The CDR3 sequence is 13 residues long. The V end lost 3 bases, the J end lost 5 bases, and 10 bases lay between the germline ends. Germline CDR1 reads MDHEN; CDR2 reads SYDVKM. DNA for the CDR3: TGTGCCAGCAGTTTCTCGCGTTCATATGGCTACACCTTC. Protein product: CASSFSRSYGYTF.

The chain combines TRBV5-1 with TRBJ2-3, with no clear D. Germline CDR1 is SGHRS and CDR2 is YFSETQ. The CDR3 is 12 amino acids. Trimming cost V 2 bases and J 2 bases, with 3 bases left between them. The CDR3 spells CASSLDTDTQYF. As DNA, the CDR3 is TGCGCCAGCAGCTTAGACACAGATACGCAGTATTTT.

Regarding this clone: The sample holds other DNA sequences that translate to the same CDR3. This chain connects TRBV19 to TRBJ2-7; 15 positions agree with TRBD2. The CDR3 sequence is 17 residues long. Germline assignment: CDR1 LNHDA and CDR2 SQIVND (reference sequence). The ends lost 5 bases at V and 0 bases at J; junction bases unmatched: 5. As DNA, the CDR3 is TGTGCCAGTAGTCCGGGACTAGCGGGAGGAACCTCCTACGAGCAGTACTTC. Translated, it gives CASSPGLAGGTSYEQYF.

This clone was observed a few times. The chain employs TRBV4-1 and TRBJ2-4; D might be TRBD1 (6 bases). From germline, CDR1 is MGHRA and CDR2 YSYEKL. The CDR3 has 16 amino acids. Trimming removed 0 bases at V and 12 bases at J, with 21 bases between. The CDR3 region has the DNA TGCGCCAGCAGCCAAGATCCCCCCAGGGGCCGATCTACTCAGTACTTC. Translation: CASSQDPPRGRSTQYF.

V usage is TRBV5-4 and J usage is TRBJ2-5; no definite D call. Germline assignment: CDR1 SGHNT and CDR2 YYREEE (reference sequence). V lost 2 bases and J lost 1, with 9 bases in between. This CDR3 is 14 amino acids long. CDR3 amino acids: CASSFPGSQETQYF. DNA of the CDR3: TGTGCCAGCAGCTTTCCAGGCAGCCAAGAGACCCAGTACTTC.

The chain links TRBV2 to TRBJ2-5; D is unresolved. The CDR3 runs 14 residues. The germline V and J ends were trimmed by 4 bases and 4 bases, with 13 bases remaining between them. In germline, CDR1 is SNHLY, CDR2 FYNNEI. The CDR3 sequence is CASSVARWRETQYF. CDR3 in DNA: TGTGCCAGCAGTGTAGCACGGTGGAGAGAGACCCAGTACTTC.

The chain recombines TRBV28 with TRBJ1-3; no clear D gene. Trimming shortened V by 2 bases and J by 0 bases, and 8 bases separated the two germline ends. CDR3 length equals 15 residues. Germline CDR1 is MDHEN and CDR2 is SYDVKM. CDR3 amino acids: CASSLGRSSGNTIYF. The CDR3 DNA follows: TGTGCCAGCAGTTTAGGTCGGAGCTCTGGAAACACCATATATTTT.

J is TRBJ2-7 and V is TRBV13; D uncertain. The CDR3 spans 13 residues. From germline, CDR1 is PRHDT and CDR2 FYEKMQ (reference sequence). V was cut by 0 bases and J by 2 bases, with 5 bases left in between. The CDR3 DNA reads TGTGCCAGCAGCTTAGGATTAGCCTACGAGCAGTACTTC. Translation: CASSLGLAYEQYF.

CDR3 in DNA: TGTGCCAGCAGCTATGGGGGGAGGGAGGGACTAGCTAACAATGAGCAGTTCTTC. It encodes CASSYGGREGLANNEQFF. The chain recombines TRBV7-9 with TRBJ2-1, with 9 positions matching TRBD2. J was trimmed by 5 bases and V by 4 bases; bases with no gene match: 15. Germline CDR1 reads SEHNR; CDR2 reads FQNEAQ (reference sequence). This CDR3 has 18 amino acids. Looking up the rest from reference TRBV7-9 and TRBJ2-1 gives the full variable domain: DTGVSQNPRHKITKRGQNVTFRCDPISEHNRLYWYRQTLGQGPEFLTYFQNEAQLEKSRLLSDRFSAERPKGSFSTLEIQRTEQGDSAMYLCASSYGGREGLANNEQFFGPGTRLTVL.

The rearrangement joins TRBV29-1 to TRBJ2-2; 9 nucleotides match TRBD1. The CDR3 length is 16 residues. CDR1 is SQVTM and CDR2 is ANQGSEA in the germline V gene. J gave up 0 bases and V 8 bases, and 10 bases lay outside the gene matches. CDR3 residues: CSPNGGTGSNTGELFF. CDR3 DNA: TGCAGCCCTAATGGGGGGACAGGGTCGAACACCGGGGAGCTGTTTTTT.

This clone came up once. The CDR3 here is CASSEARVSRASNQPQHF. The CDR3 coding sequence is TGTGCCAGCAGTGAAGCGCGAGTTTCCAGGGCGAGCAATCAGCCCCAGCATTTT. The chain links TRBV6-1 to TRBJ1-5; the D gene is possibly TRBD1 (5 bases). The CDR3 sequence is 18 residues long. Germline CDR1 and CDR2: MNHNS and SASEGT. The V and J ends lost 0 bases and 1 base respectively, with 16 bases between them.

This clone was counted only a few times. The chain carries TRBV5-1 and TRBJ1-2, with D possibly TRBD1 on 5 matching bases. CDR1 is SGHRS, CDR2 YFSETQ, per germline. The CDR3 runs to 16 residues. With 2 bases removed from V and 4 bases from J, the gap between germline ends came to 18 bases. The CDR3 DNA reads TGCGCCAGCAGCTTCGACCCTGACAGCCTGGGCTATGGCTACACCTTC. Encoded protein: CASSFDPDSLGYGYTF.

The chain links TRBV12-1 to TRBJ1-6. TRBV12-1 is a pseudogene segment. The CDR3 has 15 residues. The CDR3 region has the DNA TGTACCGATAGTCGGGGAACTCTCTATAATTCACCCCTCCACTTT. It encodes CTDSRGTLYNSPLHF.

This clone was counted a few times. J is TRBJ2-5 and V is TRBV5-1, with 8 bases aligning to TRBD1. V shed 0 bases, J shed 2 bases, and the junction held 3 bases outside the gene matches. Germline V lookup: CDR1 SGHRS, CDR2 YFSETQ. The CDR3 covers 15 residues. CDR3 bases: TGCGCCAGCAGCTTGGCGACAGGGGCTCAAGAGACCCAGTACTTC. Amino acids: CASSLATGAQETQYF.

The gene calls are TRBV21-1 and TRBJ2-7; the D segment call TRBD2 is taken from the table without a DNA check. TRBV21-1 corresponds to a pseudogene. The CDR3 has 18 residues. In DNA form, the CDR3 reads TGTGCCAGCAGCAAATTCTTTTGGTGCCTAGCGGCTCCTTACGAGCAGTACTTC. It yields the protein CASSKFFWCLAAPYEQYF.

V and J are TRBV28 and TRBJ1-1; D is uncertain. With 7 bases removed from V and 0 bases from J, the gap between germline ends came to 9 bases. The CDR3 covers 13 residues. The germline CDR1 and CDR2 sequences are MDHEN and SYDVKM. Here the CDR3 reads CASKQNMNTEAFF. The CDR3, as DNA: TGTGCCAGCAAACAGAATATGAACACTGAAGCTTTCTTT.

This sequence joins TRBV19 and TRBJ2-1, with D tentatively TRBD1 (6 bases). The CDR3 totals 15 residues. The V gene's germline CDR1 is LNHDA and CDR2 SQIVND (reference sequence). The V end lost 6 bases, the J end lost 2 bases, and 14 bases lay between the germline ends. CDR3: CASSPRGDTYNEQFF. The CDR3 DNA reads TGTGCCAGTAGCCCGAGAGGGGACACCTACAATGAGCAGTTCTTC. The full variable domain, its missing parts supplied by reference TRBV19 and TRBJ2-1, is DGGITQSPKYLFRKEGQNVTLSCEQNLNHDAMYWYRQDPGQGLRLIYYSQIVNDFQKGDIAEGYSVSREKKESFPLTVTSAQKNPTAFYLCASSPRGDTYNEQFFGPGTRLTVL.

J is TRBJ2-7 and V is TRBV6-1; 9 bases are a match to TRBD1. Germline V gene sequence: CDR1 MNHNS, CDR2 SASEGT. The CDR3 is made up of 13 amino acids. The V and J ends lost 5 bases and 4 bases, in that order; junction bases with no gene match: 3. CDR3 nucleotide sequence: TGTGCCAGCAGTCGGACAGGGGTTTACGAGCAGTACTTC. Encoded protein: CASSRTGVYEQYF.

The chain uses TRBV19 and TRBJ1-5; 7 nucleotides match TRBD1. The CDR3 covers 17 residues. Germline CDR1 is LNHDA and CDR2 is SQIVND (reference sequence). The V segment lost 1 base and the J segment 3 bases; nucleotides outside the gene matches: 9. The CDR3 bases are TGTGCCAGTAGTATAGTGGGGGGACAGTACGACAATCAGCCCCAGCATTTT. Its translation: CASSIVGGQYDNQPQHF.

The chain recombines TRBV28 with TRBJ2-3, with D uncertain. Trimming left V 8 bases short and J 6 bases short, with 6 bases between. Germline V gene lookup returns CDR1 MDHEN and CDR2 SYDVKM. CDR3 length: 10 amino acids. The CDR3 DNA is TGTGCCAGCGTGGGGGATACGCAGTATTTT. Translated: CASVGDTQYF.

The chain employs TRBV19 and TRBJ2-5; D ambiguous. The V and J ends lost 9 bases and 4 bases respectively, with 15 bases between them. The CDR3 contains 13 residues. Germline V lookup: CDR1 LNHDA, CDR2 SQIVND (reference sequence). This CDR3 is CASRRLPGETQYF. The CDR3, as DNA: TGTGCCAGCAGGCGGCTCCCTGGAGAGACCCAGTACTTC. The whole variable domain, filled in from reference TRBV19 and TRBJ2-5, reads DGGITQSPKYLFRKEGQNVTLSCEQNLNHDAMYWYRQDPGQGLRLIYYSQIVNDFQKGDIAEGYSVSREKKESFPLTVTSAQKNPTAFYLCASRRLPGETQYFGPGTRLLVL.

The chain's CDR3 is CAISESYGSQPQHF. In nucleotides, the CDR3 is TGTGCCATCAGTGAGTCGTACGGTTCACAGCCCCAGCATTTT. The rearrangement joins TRBV10-3 to TRBJ1-5; D not resolved. With 0 bases removed from V and 7 bases from J, the gap between germline ends came to 10 bases. The CDR3 is made up of 14 amino acids. Germline V gene sequence: CDR1 ENHRY, CDR2 SYGVKD.